Listed below are T cell receptor beta chains from one sample, sequenced in a study of human T cells and chemical hapten exposure. TCRdb reprocessed the RACE reads via MiXCR and lists one record per CDR3 protein. Of tens of thousands of distinct CDR3 sequences in the sample, around 7% were seen once. The sample in question was whole blood, obtained in connection with sensitization to the hapten diphenylcyclopropenone (DPC). These TCRs come from a woman aged 30 to 39 with alopecia areata. Some clones in this sample may be carry-over from other donors' samples. CDR3s include the opening cysteine and the closing phenylalanine or tryptophan. A D gene is named only where the DNA matches it firmly. Clone size is shown for a subset of rows, as once, few, many or a class of expanded clone.

d_call j_call v_call clone_size cdr3_aa cdr3_nt
TRBD1 TRBJ1-1 TRBV10-3 NA CAISESDRADTEAFF TGTGCCATCAGTGAGTCTGACAGGGCGGACACTGAAGCTTTCTTT
TRBD1 TRBJ1-5 TRBV2 few CASSEAGYRGQPQHF TGTGCCAGCAGTGAAGCCGGTTACAGGGGGCAGCCCCAGCATTTT
NA TRBJ2-1 TRBV11-2 few CASSFSPSENNEQFF TGTGCCAGCAGCTTTAGTCCCTCTGAGAACAATGAGCAGTTCTTC
NA TRBJ1-4 TRBV18 many CASSPGGVQGMFGCSF TGTGCCAGCTCACCCGGCGGAGTGCAGGGGATGTTTGGATGTTCTTTT
NA TRBJ1-1 TRBV20-1 few CSARDLGHEAFF TGCAGTGCTAGAGATTTGGGGCATGAAGCTTTCTTT
NA TRBJ1-2 TRBV27 NA CASSGADEGNYGYTF TGTGCCAGCAGTGGGGCGGACGAAGGAAACTATGGCTACACCTTC
TRBD1 TRBJ1-2 TRBV6-6 few CASVTGGANYGYTF TGTGCCAGCGTGACAGGGGGCGCGAACTATGGCTACACCTTC
NA TRBJ1-2 TRBV29-1 few CSVTNGEDYGYTF TGCAGCGTTACGAACGGGGAGGACTATGGCTACACCTTC
TRBD1 TRBJ1-2 TRBV11-2 few CASTRDRDVGGYTF TGTGCCAGCACCCGGGACAGGGATGTCGGTGGCTACACCTTC
NA TRBJ1-1 TRBV6-1 NA CASSRTEITEAFF TGTGCCAGCAGTCGGACAGAGATAACTGAAGCTTTCTTT
NA TRBJ1-5 TRBV30 many CAWSRQAGNQPQHF TGTGCCTGGAGTAGACAGGCAGGCAATCAGCCCCAGCATTTT
NA TRBJ2-4 TRBV12-3/TRBV12-4 many CASSLLIAKNIQYF TGTGCCAGCAGTTTATTAATAGCCAAAAACATTCAGTACTTC
TRBD2 TRBJ2-3 TRBV30 NA CAWSGLAGDTQYF TGTGCCTGGAGTGGACTAGCGGGAGATACGCAGTATTTT
NA TRBJ1-3 TRBV6-5 many CASSKGGGSGNTIYF TGTGCCAGCAGTAAGGGGGGAGGCTCTGGAAACACCATATATTTT
NA TRBJ1-1 TRBV7-7 many CASSSPLTATQPWGTEAFF TGTGCTAGCAGCTCCCCTCTGACTGCAACTCAACCCTGGGGCACTGAAGCTTTCTTT
TRBD2 TRBJ2-4 TRBV4-1 many CASSQETSGGARGKNIQYF TGCGCCAGCAGCCAAGAGACTAGCGGGGGGGCCAGGGGCAAAAACATTCAGTACTTC
NA TRBJ2-7 TRBV12-3/TRBV12-4 many CASSDNRNEQTYEQYF TGTGCCAGCAGTGATAACAGGAACGAACAAACCTACGAGCAGTACTTC
NA TRBJ1-6 TRBV20-1 many CSATTGMPYNSPLHF TGCAGTGCTACCACAGGGATGCCCTATAATTCACCCCTCCACTTT
NA TRBJ1-6 TRBV6-6 many CASSSLNSPLHF TGTGCCAGCAGTTCTCTGAATTCACCCCTCCACTTT
NA TRBJ2-1 TRBV20-1 many CSASNPRPEFLNEQFF TGCAGTGCTAGTAACCCAAGACCCGAGTTTTTGAATGAGCAGTTCTTC
NA TRBJ2-2 TRBV7-9 few CASSLMGHGNGELFF TGTGCCAGCAGCTTAATGGGACATGGAAACGGGGAGCTGTTTTTT
NA TRBJ2-3 TRBV6-1 few CASSSSLGRTDTQYF TGTGCCAGCAGTTCTTCCCTGGGGCGGACAGATACGCAGTATTTT
NA TRBJ1-2 TRBV14 medium-sized CASSQDNVRNYYGYTF TGTGCCAGCAGCCAAGATAACGTCAGAAACTACTATGGCTACACCTTC
NA TRBJ1-5 TRBV14 NA CASSRGFEPQHF TGTGCCAGCAGCCGAGGGTTTGAGCCCCAGCATTTT
NA TRBJ2-7 TRBV29-1 few CSAAGLGGTSYEQYF TGCAGCGCCGCCGGATTGGGTGGGACCAGCTACGAGCAGTACTTC
NA TRBJ2-7 TRBV5-1 many CASSLGAYLTGEQYF TGCGCCAGCAGCTTGGGGGCGTACCTAACGGGGGAGCAGTACTTC
TRBD2 TRBJ2-7 TRBV20-1 many CSASSSGGAWEQYF TGCAGTGCTAGTTCCAGCGGGGGGGCTTGGGAGCAGTACTTC
NA TRBJ2-1 TRBV20-1 many CSARDWSDVRFYNEQFF TGCAGTGCTAGAGATTGGAGTGACGTTCGGTTCTACAATGAGCAGTTCTTC
NA TRBJ1-6 TRBV20-1 many CSARDPKRGISPLHF TGCAGTGCTAGGGACCCTAAGCGGGGAATTTCACCCCTCCACTTT
NA TRBJ2-2 TRBV6-2/TRBV6-3 many CASSYMGYYKAGELFF TGTGCCAGCAGTTACATGGGATATTATAAAGCCGGGGAGCTGTTTTTT
NA TRBJ2-1 TRBV11-3 many CASSSRDREQFF TGTGCCAGCAGCTCCCGCGACAGGGAGCAGTTCTTC
TRBD1 TRBJ1-6 TRBV29-1 many CSVGDSYNSPLHF TGCAGCGTTGGGGACAGTTATAATTCACCCCTCCACTTT
TRBD1 TRBJ1-6 TRBV3-1 few CASSQGSGGSSYNSPLHF TGTGCCAGCAGCCAAGGTTCAGGGGGTAGCTCCTATAATTCACCCCTCCACTTT
NA TRBJ2-7 TRBV3-1 many CASSPGFSYEQYF TGTGCCAGCAGCCCGGGGTTTTCCTACGAGCAGTACTTC
NA TRBJ1-1 TRBV5-1 few CASSLLAPNTEAFF TGCGCCAGCAGCTTGTTGGCCCCCAACACTGAAGCTTTCTTT
NA TRBJ1-4 TRBV7-2 NA CASSLAGVGESGKLFF TGTGCCAGCAGCTTAGCTGGAGTAGGGGAAAGCGGAAAACTGTTTTTT
TRBD2 TRBJ2-1 TRBV7-6 many CASVPLRLAGNEQFF TGTGCCAGCGTTCCTTTAAGACTAGCGGGGAATGAGCAGTTCTTC
NA TRBJ2-1 TRBV19 many CASSSDGSSYNEQFF TGTGCCAGTAGTTCCGACGGTAGCTCCTACAATGAGCAGTTCTTC
TRBD1 TRBJ1-6 TRBV3-1 many CASSLRDRVVSPLHF TGTGCCAGCAGCCTAAGGGACAGGGTCGTTTCACCCCTCCACTTT
NA TRBJ1-1 TRBV29-1 few CSVDSVNTEAFF TGCAGCGTTGACTCCGTGAACACTGAAGCTTTCTTT
NA TRBJ1-2 TRBV3-1 many CASSQAQGRYGYTF TGTGCCAGCAGCCAGGCACAGGGTCGCTATGGCTACACCTTC
NA TRBJ2-2 TRBV24-1 many CATSDPSAGSNTGELFF TGTGCCACCAGTGATCCGTCTGCTGGTTCGAACACCGGGGAGCTGTTTTTT
TRBD1 TRBJ1-2 TRBV10-2 many CASSENRGNYGYTF TGCGCCAGCAGTGAGAACAGGGGCAACTATGGCTACACCTTC
NA TRBJ2-2 TRBV19 few CASKEGRTGELFF TGTGCCAGTAAGGAGGGCAGGACCGGGGAGCTGTTTTTT
NA TRBJ1-1 TRBV20-1 many CSARDPPRAQGTEAFF TGCAGTGCTAGAGATCCCCCCAGGGCCCAGGGAACTGAAGCTTTCTTT
NA TRBJ2-3 TRBV29-1 many CSVGTLRHADTQYF TGCAGCGTTGGGACTCTCCGGCACGCAGATACGCAGTATTTT
NA TRBJ1-3 TRBV14 NA CASSQDLGAGSSGNTIYF TGTGCCAGCAGCCAAGATTTGGGGGCAGGAAGCTCTGGAAACACCATATATTTT
NA TRBJ1-1 TRBV20-1 few CSARVPPRNTEAFF TGCAGTGCTAGAGTCCCTCCGAGGAACACTGAAGCTTTCTTT
TRBD1 TRBJ2-7 TRBV28 many CASSLIWSGTAYEQYF TGTGCCAGCAGTTTAATATGGTCAGGGACAGCCTACGAGCAGTACTTC
NA TRBJ2-7 TRBV12-5 many CAIGGMPYEQYF TGTGCCATTGGGGGGATGCCGTACGAGCAGTACTTC
NA TRBJ2-1 TRBV12-3/TRBV12-4 many CASSLDRSSYNEQFF TGTGCCAGCAGTTTAGACAGAAGCTCCTACAATGAGCAGTTCTTC
NA TRBJ2-5 TRBV18 many CASSPREQETQYF TGTGCCAGCTCACCTCGTGAGCAAGAGACCCAGTACTTC
NA TRBJ1-4 TRBV7-9 many CASSGTASEKLFF TGTGCCAGCAGCGGGACGGCGTCTGAAAAACTGTTTTTT
TRBD1 TRBJ2-3 TRBV12-3/TRBV12-4 NA CASSPVGGRDTQYF TGTGCCAGCAGCCCCGTAGGGGGCAGAGATACGCAGTATTTT
TRBD2 TRBJ2-1 TRBV9 many CASSVGTSGPGKEFF TGTGCCAGCAGCGTTGGGACTAGCGGGCCGGGGAAGGAGTTCTTC